This is a list of T cell receptor beta chains from one sample in a study of cytomegalovirus exposure and HLA in healthy donors. The data were produced by immunoSEQ multiplex PCR, yet TCRdb's version contains in-frame clones alone and is incomplete. The sample lists under 200,000 clones; roughly 85% were seen once. The sample consisted of PBMCs. Receptor source: a woman in her thirties in good health and CMV-seropositive. CDR3s include the opening cysteine and the closing phenylalanine or tryptophan. Each record gives: D gene, V gene, J gene, clone size, CDR3 length, CDR3 protein, CDR3 DNA. D genes are given only for firm matches. Clone size, where shown, is once, few, many, or a class for clones that have expanded.

D gene: .
V gene: TRBV4-3
J gene: TRBJ2-7
clone size: .
CDR3 length: 13
CDR3 protein: CASSQEANYEQYF
CDR3 DNA: TGCGCCAGCAGCCAAGAGGCAAACTACGAGCAGTACTTC

D gene: TRBD1
V gene: TRBV18
J gene: TRBJ1-1
clone size: .
CDR3 length: 12
CDR3 protein: CASSPRDSEAFF
CDR3 DNA: TGTGCCAGCTCACCGAGGGACAGTGAAGCTTTCTTT

D gene: TRBD2
V gene: TRBV29-1
J gene: TRBJ2-7
clone size: .
CDR3 length: 15
CDR3 protein: CSVEVAGGSLHEQYF
CDR3 DNA: TGCAGCGTTGAGGTAGCGGGGGGGTCACTCCACGAGCAGTACTTC

D gene: TRBD1
V gene: TRBV6-5
J gene: TRBJ1-4
clone size: .
CDR3 length: 16
CDR3 protein: CASSYGQGATNEKLFF
CDR3 DNA: TGTGCCAGCAGTTACGGACAGGGAGCGACTAATGAAAAACTGTTTTTT

D gene: TRBD1
V gene: TRBV27
J gene: TRBJ2-7
clone size: once
CDR3 length: 13
CDR3 protein: CATSRQGIYEQYF
CDR3 DNA: TGTGCCACCTCCCGACAGGGGATCTACGAGCAGTACTTC

D gene: .
V gene: TRBV6-1
J gene: TRBJ1-5
clone size: .
CDR3 length: 14
CDR3 protein: CASSDTTILGAQHF
CDR3 DNA: TGTGCCAGCAGTGACACAACTATTCTCGGGGCCCAGCATTTT

D gene: TRBD2
V gene: TRBV19
J gene: TRBJ2-3
clone size: .
CDR3 length: 16
CDR3 protein: CASSAAGTSGTRAQYF
CDR3 DNA: TGTGCCAGTAGTGCCGCCGGGACTAGCGGCACACGGGCGCAGTATTTT

D gene: TRBD1
V gene: TRBV18
J gene: TRBJ2-7
clone size: once
CDR3 length: 15
CDR3 protein: CASSLSTGESYEQYF
CDR3 DNA: TGTGCCAGCTCACTTTCAACAGGGGAATCCTACGAGCAGTACTTC

D gene: TRBD1
V gene: TRBV5-6
J gene: TRBJ1-2
clone size: .
CDR3 length: 12
CDR3 protein: CASSLGGNGYTF
CDR3 DNA: TGTGCCAGCAGCTTAGGGGGCAATGGCTACACCTTC

D gene: TRBD2
V gene: TRBV28
J gene: TRBJ2-7
clone size: .
CDR3 length: 12
CDR3 protein: CASSSGGAEQYF
CDR3 DNA: TGTGCCAGCAGTTCCGGGGGGGCCGAGCAGTACTTC

D gene: .
V gene: TRBV11-3
J gene: TRBJ2-2
clone size: .
CDR3 length: 16
CDR3 protein: CASSLDRAVNTGELFF
CDR3 DNA: TGTGCCAGCAGCTTAGATCGAGCCGTTAACACCGGGGAGCTGTTTTTT

D gene: .
V gene: TRBV7-2
J gene: TRBJ2-5
clone size: .
CDR3 length: 15
CDR3 protein: CASSLWGQGDTAQYF
CDR3 DNA: TGTGCCAGCAGCTTATGGGGGCAGGGTGATACGGCCCAGTACTTC

D gene: .
V gene: TRBV9
J gene: TRBJ2-3
clone size: .
CDR3 length: 15
CDR3 protein: CASSVDGRYTDTQYF
CDR3 DNA: TGTGCCAGCAGCGTGGACGGGAGATACACAGATACGCAGTATTTT

D gene: .
V gene: TRBV7-8
J gene: TRBJ1-2
clone size: .
CDR3 length: 14
CDR3 protein: CASSLDTGNYGYTF
CDR3 DNA: TGTGCCAGCAGCCTTGACACAGGGAACTATGGCTACACCTTC

D gene: TRBD2
V gene: TRBV5-3
J gene: TRBJ2-4
clone size: .
CDR3 length: 20
CDR3 protein: CARSLGRGLADNLAKNIQYF
CDR3 DNA: TGTGCCAGAAGCTTGGGCCGGGGACTAGCGGACAATTTAGCCAAAAACATTCAGTACTTC

D gene: .
V gene: TRBV9
J gene: TRBJ2-3
clone size: .
CDR3 length: 16
CDR3 protein: CASSPPPGGATDTQYF
CDR3 DNA: TGTGCCAGCAGCCCTCCCCCGGGTGGAGCGACAGATACGCAGTATTTT

D gene: .
V gene: TRBV27
J gene: TRBJ2-7
clone size: .
CDR3 length: 13
CDR3 protein: CASSLSYPSEQYF
CDR3 DNA: TGTGCCAGCAGTTTATCGTACCCGAGCGAGCAGTACTTC

D gene: TRBD2
V gene: TRBV9
J gene: TRBJ2-7
clone size: few
CDR3 length: 14
CDR3 protein: CASSVVASGTEQYF
CDR3 DNA: TGTGCCAGCAGCGTAGTGGCTAGCGGGACCGAGCAGTACTTC

D gene: .
V gene: TRBV30
J gene: TRBJ2-3
clone size: few
CDR3 length: 14
CDR3 protein: CAWSGGGDTDTQYF
CDR3 DNA: TGTGCCTGGAGTGGCGGCGGAGACACAGATACGCAGTATTTT

D gene: .
V gene: TRBV6-1
J gene: TRBJ2-7
clone size: .
CDR3 length: 15
CDR3 protein: CASSAGGTASYEQYF
CDR3 DNA: TGTGCCAGCAGTGCGGGCGGGACAGCATCCTACGAGCAGTACTTC

D gene: TRBD1
V gene: TRBV2
J gene: TRBJ1-2
clone size: .
CDR3 length: 14
CDR3 protein: CASSPQGPRYGYTF
CDR3 DNA: TGTGCCAGCAGTCCACAGGGGCCGAGGTATGGCTACACCTTC

D gene: TRBD1
V gene: TRBV30
J gene: TRBJ1-2
clone size: few
CDR3 length: 12
CDR3 protein: CAFGTGFYGYTF
CDR3 DNA: TGTGCCTTCGGGACAGGCTTCTATGGCTACACCTTC

D gene: TRBD2
V gene: TRBV5-4
J gene: TRBJ2-3
clone size: .
CDR3 length: 16
CDR3 protein: CASSLEGGPGTDTQYF
CDR3 DNA: TGTGCCAGCAGCTTAGAGGGAGGGCCCGGCACAGATACGCAGTATTTT

D gene: TRBD1
V gene: TRBV5-1
J gene: TRBJ1-2
clone size: .
CDR3 length: 14
CDR3 protein: CASSRRGQGNGYTF
CDR3 DNA: TGCGCCAGCAGTAGACGCGGACAGGGCAATGGCTACACCTTC

D gene: .
V gene: TRBV27
J gene: TRBJ2-3
clone size: .
CDR3 length: 16
CDR3 protein: CASRPQFKRLADTQYF
CDR3 DNA: TGTGCCAGCAGGCCTCAATTTAAACGACTGGCAGATACGCAGTATTTT

D gene: .
V gene: TRBV19
J gene: TRBJ1-1
clone size: .
CDR3 length: 15
CDR3 protein: CASSIGNRENTEAFF
CDR3 DNA: TGTGCCAGTAGTATAGGGAACCGGGAGAACACTGAAGCTTTCTTT

D gene: .
V gene: TRBV30
J gene: TRBJ1-2
clone size: .
CDR3 length: 14
CDR3 protein: CAWSVVLQGYGYTF
CDR3 DNA: TGTGCCTGGAGTGTAGTCCTACAGGGCTATGGCTACACCTTC

D gene: TRBD2
V gene: TRBV5-1
J gene: TRBJ2-1
clone size: .
CDR3 length: 17
CDR3 protein: CASSLVGLAGVYNEQFF
CDR3 DNA: TGCGCCAGCAGCTTGGTAGGTCTAGCGGGGGTGTACAATGAGCAGTTCTTC

D gene: TRBD1
V gene: TRBV7-2
J gene: TRBJ1-2
clone size: once
CDR3 length: 15
CDR3 protein: CASSFRDRGTYGYTF
CDR3 DNA: TGTGCCAGCAGCTTTCGGGACAGGGGGACCTATGGCTACACCTTC

D gene: .
V gene: TRBV4-2
J gene: TRBJ2-1
clone size: .
CDR3 length: 15
CDR3 protein: CASSQVGSSYNEQFF
CDR3 DNA: TGTGCCAGCAGCCAAGTAGGGAGCTCCTACAATGAGCAGTTCTTC

D gene: .
V gene: TRBV4-1
J gene: TRBJ1-2
clone size: once
CDR3 length: 16
CDR3 protein: CASSQDRYGIDYGYTF
CDR3 DNA: TGCGCCAGCAGCCAAGATCGGTACGGTATCGACTATGGCTACACCTTC

D gene: .
V gene: TRBV4-3
J gene: TRBJ2-5
clone size: .
CDR3 length: 18
CDR3 protein: CASSPTLATIGVGETQYF
CDR3 DNA: TGCGCCAGCAGCCCCACTCTTGCGACGATCGGGGTAGGGGAGACCCAGTACTTC

D gene: TRBD1
V gene: TRBV15
J gene: TRBJ1-4
clone size: few
CDR3 length: 15
CDR3 protein: CATSRVGQGNEKLFF
CDR3 DNA: TGTGCCACCAGCAGAGTCGGACAGGGAAATGAAAAACTGTTTTTT

D gene: .
V gene: TRBV5-1
J gene: TRBJ1-2
clone size: .
CDR3 length: 13
CDR3 protein: CASSMTANYGYTF
CDR3 DNA: TGCGCCAGCAGCATGACAGCTAACTATGGCTACACCTTC

D gene: TRBD2
V gene: TRBV18
J gene: TRBJ2-1
clone size: .
CDR3 length: 15
CDR3 protein: CASSPSQAGGYEQFF
CDR3 DNA: TGTGCCAGCTCACCCTCCCAAGCGGGAGGCTATGAGCAGTTCTTC

D gene: .
V gene: TRBV27
J gene: TRBJ1-5
clone size: .
CDR3 length: 17
CDR3 protein: CASSSTGFSRPNQPQHF
CDR3 DNA: TGTGCCAGCAGTTCTACAGGGTTCTCTCGCCCTAATCAGCCCCAGCATTTT

D gene: TRBD1
V gene: TRBV19
J gene: TRBJ1-2
clone size: .
CDR3 length: 15
CDR3 protein: CASSKGTATNYGYTF
CDR3 DNA: TGTGCCAGTAGTAAGGGGACAGCTACTAACTATGGCTACACCTTC

D gene: .
V gene: TRBV7-9
J gene: TRBJ1-1
clone size: .
CDR3 length: 17
CDR3 protein: CASSSVWGGMGNTEAFF
CDR3 DNA: TGTGCCAGCAGCTCCGTTTGGGGGGGAATGGGTAACACTGAAGCTTTCTTT

D gene: .
V gene: TRBV7-6
J gene: TRBJ1-6
clone size: once
CDR3 length: 16
CDR3 protein: CASSLAPGTNNSPLHF
CDR3 DNA: TGTGCCAGCAGCTTAGCGCCGGGAACAAATAATTCACCCCTCCACTTT

D gene: TRBD2
V gene: TRBV29-1
J gene: TRBJ2-3
clone size: .
CDR3 length: 13
CDR3 protein: CSVSGRVTDTQYF
CDR3 DNA: TGCAGCGTTAGCGGGAGGGTCACAGATACGCAGTATTTT

D gene: .
V gene: TRBV7-9
J gene: TRBJ1-2
clone size: .
CDR3 length: 15
CDR3 protein: CASSKEGSRGYGYTF
CDR3 DNA: TGTGCCAGCAGCAAAGAAGGGAGCCGGGGCTATGGCTACACCTTC

D gene: .
V gene: TRBV14
J gene: TRBJ2-1
clone size: .
CDR3 length: 15
CDR3 protein: CASSVSRTLYNEQFF
CDR3 DNA: TGTGCCAGCAGCGTTTCGAGAACCCTTTACAATGAGCAGTTCTTC

D gene: TRBD1
V gene: TRBV9
J gene: TRBJ1-2
clone size: .
CDR3 length: 16
CDR3 protein: CASSVGRGPSGYGYTF
CDR3 DNA: TGTGCCAGCAGCGTAGGAAGGGGGCCGTCGGGCTATGGCTACACCTTC

D gene: .
V gene: TRBV5-1
J gene: TRBJ1-1
clone size: .
CDR3 length: 14
CDR3 protein: CASSLKTEPTEAFF
CDR3 DNA: TGCGCCAGCAGCTTAAAAACCGAGCCCACTGAAGCTTTCTTT

D gene: TRBD1
V gene: TRBV7-2
J gene: TRBJ2-2
clone size: .
CDR3 length: 16
CDR3 protein: CASSQDVRGSTGELFF
CDR3 DNA: TGTGCCAGCAGCCAAGACGTCAGGGGGAGCACCGGGGAGCTGTTTTTT

D gene: .
V gene: TRBV19
J gene: TRBJ2-7
clone size: .
CDR3 length: 15
CDR3 protein: CASQFTPDSAYEQYF
CDR3 DNA: TGTGCCAGTCAATTCACCCCGGACAGCGCCTACGAGCAGTACTTC

D gene: .
V gene: TRBV7-6
J gene: TRBJ2-7
clone size: .
CDR3 length: 15
CDR3 protein: CASSLGASHWYGQYF
CDR3 DNA: TGTGCCAGCAGCTTAGGCGCTAGCCATTGGTACGGGCAGTACTTC

D gene: .
V gene: TRBV11-2
J gene: TRBJ1-3
clone size: .
CDR3 length: 15
CDR3 protein: CASSSEVASGNTIYF
CDR3 DNA: TGTGCCAGCAGCTCCGAGGTGGCCTCTGGAAACACCATATATTTT

D gene: .
V gene: TRBV5-1
J gene: TRBJ2-3
clone size: .
CDR3 length: 12
CDR3 protein: CASSRSGDTQYF
CDR3 DNA: TGCGCCAGCAGCCGCAGTGGAGATACGCAGTATTTT

D gene: TRBD1
V gene: TRBV30
J gene: TRBJ2-1
clone size: once
CDR3 length: 13
CDR3 protein: CAWSVGNDRARFF
CDR3 DNA: TGTGCCTGGAGTGTGGGGAACGACAGGGCCCGGTTCTTC

D gene: .
V gene: TRBV5-1
J gene: TRBJ2-7
clone size: few
CDR3 length: 17
CDR3 protein: CASSLAPGGWDDYEQYF
CDR3 DNA: TGCGCCAGCAGCTTGGCCCCCGGGGGTTGGGATGACTACGAGCAGTACTTC

D gene: .
V gene: TRBV7-2
J gene: TRBJ2-3
clone size: .
CDR3 length: 14
CDR3 protein: CASSPQGRRDTQYF
CDR3 DNA: TGTGCCAGCAGCCCCCAAGGCAGGAGGGATACGCAGTATTTT

D gene: TRBD1
V gene: TRBV29-1
J gene: TRBJ1-1
clone size: .
CDR3 length: 17
CDR3 protein: CSVEDLRTGNVWVEAFF
CDR3 DNA: TGCAGCGTTGAAGATCTAAGGACAGGGAACGTGTGGGTTGAAGCTTTCTTT

D gene: TRBD2
V gene: TRBV7-2
J gene: TRBJ2-3
clone size: .
CDR3 length: 16
CDR3 protein: CASSLPRGRGTDTQYF
CDR3 DNA: TGTGCCAGCAGCCTCCCCCGCGGGAGGGGGACAGATACGCAGTATTTT

D gene: .
V gene: TRBV5-4
J gene: TRBJ1-1
clone size: .
CDR3 length: 14
CDR3 protein: CASSLGTANTEAFF
CDR3 DNA: TGTGCCAGCAGCTTGGGGACAGCGAACACTGAAGCTTTCTTT